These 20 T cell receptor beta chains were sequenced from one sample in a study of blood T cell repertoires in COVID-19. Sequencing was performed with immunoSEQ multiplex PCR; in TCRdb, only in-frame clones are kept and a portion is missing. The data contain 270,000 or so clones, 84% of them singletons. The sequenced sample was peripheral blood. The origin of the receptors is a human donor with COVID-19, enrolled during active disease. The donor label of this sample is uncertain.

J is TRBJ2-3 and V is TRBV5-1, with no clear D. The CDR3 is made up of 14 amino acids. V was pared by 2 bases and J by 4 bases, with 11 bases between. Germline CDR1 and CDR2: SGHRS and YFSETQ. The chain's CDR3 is CASSFARNPDTQYF. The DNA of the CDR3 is TGCGCCAGCAGCTTCGCTAGAAACCCAGATACGCAGTATTTT.

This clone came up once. The CDR3 DNA is TGCGCCAGCAGAAAGGAGCCCTCCTACGAGCAGTACTTC. Amino acids: CASRKEPSYEQYF. The chain carries TRBV5-1 and TRBJ2-7; D call uncertain. CDR1 is SGHRS, CDR2 YFSETQ, per germline. The V end was cut by 5 bases, the J end by 0 bases, with 9 bases between. This CDR3 has 13 residues.

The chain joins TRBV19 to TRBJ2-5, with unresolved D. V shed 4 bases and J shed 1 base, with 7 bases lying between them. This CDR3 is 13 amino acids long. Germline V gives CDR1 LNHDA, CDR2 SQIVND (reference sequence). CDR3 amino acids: CASSTSIQETQYF. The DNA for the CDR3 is TGTGCCAGTAGTACCAGTATCCAAGAGACCCAGTACTTC.

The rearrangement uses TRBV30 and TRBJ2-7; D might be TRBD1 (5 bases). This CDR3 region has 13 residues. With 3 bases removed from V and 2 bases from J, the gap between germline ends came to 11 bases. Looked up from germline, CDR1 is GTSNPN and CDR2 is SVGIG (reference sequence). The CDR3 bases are TGTGCCTGGAGCCAGGGTGCGACCTACGAGCAGTACTTC. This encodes CAWSQGATYEQYF.

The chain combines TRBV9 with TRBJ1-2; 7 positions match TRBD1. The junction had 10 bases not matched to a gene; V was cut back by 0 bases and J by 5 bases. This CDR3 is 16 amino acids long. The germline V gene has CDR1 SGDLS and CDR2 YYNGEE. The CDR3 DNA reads TGTGCCAGCAGCGTAGGAGCGGGGGGACAGATATATGGCTACACCTTC. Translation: CASSVGAGGQIYGYTF.

The CDR3 DNA follows: TGTGCCAGCAGTGGGCCAGGGGGCATTGTAGCCCAGCATTTT. Amino acid sequence: CASSGPGGIVAQHF. The chain joins TRBV2 to TRBJ1-5, with TRBD1 matching 8 bases. Trimming cost V 4 bases and J 11 bases; bases outside gene matches: 10. Germline V gene data show CDR1 as SNHLY and CDR2 as FYNNEI. This CDR3 spans 14 amino acids.

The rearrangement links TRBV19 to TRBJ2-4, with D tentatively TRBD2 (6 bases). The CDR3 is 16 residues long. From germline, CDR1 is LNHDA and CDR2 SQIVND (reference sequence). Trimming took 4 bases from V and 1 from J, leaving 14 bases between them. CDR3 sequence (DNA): TGTGCCAGTAGTACCCCAGGAGGGTGGGCCAAAAACATTCAGTACTTC. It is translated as CASSTPGGWAKNIQYF.

The CDR3 DNA reads as TGTGCCTGGAGGTCAGGCCCCTCGGACACTGAAGCTTTCTTT. Its translation: CAWRSGPSDTEAFF. The chain couples TRBV30 to TRBJ1-1; D remains unclear. V was trimmed by 3 bases and J by 3 bases, leaving 14 bases between them. From germline, CDR1 is GTSNPN and CDR2 SVGIG (reference sequence). CDR3 size: 14 residues.

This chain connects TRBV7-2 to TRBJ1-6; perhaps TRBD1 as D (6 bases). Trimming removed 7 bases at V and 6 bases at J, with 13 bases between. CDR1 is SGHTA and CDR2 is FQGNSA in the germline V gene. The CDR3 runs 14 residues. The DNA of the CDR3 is TGTGCCAGCACCCTCTGGACAGCTAATTCACCCCTCCACTTT. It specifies CASTLWTANSPLHF.

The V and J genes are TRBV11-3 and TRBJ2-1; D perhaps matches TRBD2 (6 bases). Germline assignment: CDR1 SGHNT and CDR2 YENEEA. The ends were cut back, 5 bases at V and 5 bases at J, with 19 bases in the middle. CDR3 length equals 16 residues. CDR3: CASSPRDFQGDNEQFF. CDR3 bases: TGTGCCAGCAGCCCCCGGGACTTTCAAGGTGACAATGAGCAGTTCTTC.

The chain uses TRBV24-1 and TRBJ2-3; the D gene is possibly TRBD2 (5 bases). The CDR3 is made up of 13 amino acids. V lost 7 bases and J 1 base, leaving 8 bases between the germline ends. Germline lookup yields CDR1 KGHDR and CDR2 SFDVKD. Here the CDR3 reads CATRPGGTDTQYF. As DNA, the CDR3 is TGTGCCACCAGACCCGGGGGCACAGATACGCAGTATTTT.

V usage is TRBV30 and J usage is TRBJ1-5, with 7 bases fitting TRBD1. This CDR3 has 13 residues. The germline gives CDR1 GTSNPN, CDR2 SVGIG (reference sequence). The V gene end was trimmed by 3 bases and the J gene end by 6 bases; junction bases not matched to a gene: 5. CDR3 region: CAWSTGVAQPQHF. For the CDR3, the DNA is TGTGCCTGGAGCACAGGGGTGGCTCAGCCCCAGCATTTT.

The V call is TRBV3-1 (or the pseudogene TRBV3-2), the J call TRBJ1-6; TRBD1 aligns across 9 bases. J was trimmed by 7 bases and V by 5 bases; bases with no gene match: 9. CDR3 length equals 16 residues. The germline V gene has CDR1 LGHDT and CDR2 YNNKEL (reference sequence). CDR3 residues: CASSSRRGQGNSPLHF. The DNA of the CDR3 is TGTGCCAGCAGCTCCCGCCGGGGACAGGGAAATTCACCCCTCCACTTT.

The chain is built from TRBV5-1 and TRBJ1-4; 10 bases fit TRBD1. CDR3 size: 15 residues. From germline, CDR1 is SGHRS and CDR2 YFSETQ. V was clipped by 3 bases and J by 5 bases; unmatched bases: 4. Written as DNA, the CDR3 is TGCGCCAGCAGCTCCCGGACAGGGGGGAATGAAAAACTGTTTTTT. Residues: CASSSRTGGNEKLFF.

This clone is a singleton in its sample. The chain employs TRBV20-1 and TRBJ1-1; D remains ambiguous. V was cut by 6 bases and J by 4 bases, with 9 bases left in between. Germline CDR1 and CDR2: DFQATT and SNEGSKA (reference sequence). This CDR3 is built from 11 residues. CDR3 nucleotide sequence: TGCAGTGCCAGTGACGGCACTGAAGCTTTCTTT. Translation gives CSASDGTEAFF.

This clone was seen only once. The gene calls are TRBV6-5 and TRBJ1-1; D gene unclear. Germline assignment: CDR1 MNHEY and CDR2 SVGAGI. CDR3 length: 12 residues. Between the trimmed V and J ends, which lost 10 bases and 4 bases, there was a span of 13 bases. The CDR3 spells CATTRGGTEAFF. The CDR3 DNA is TGTGCCACCACCCGGGGTGGCACTGAAGCTTTCTTT.

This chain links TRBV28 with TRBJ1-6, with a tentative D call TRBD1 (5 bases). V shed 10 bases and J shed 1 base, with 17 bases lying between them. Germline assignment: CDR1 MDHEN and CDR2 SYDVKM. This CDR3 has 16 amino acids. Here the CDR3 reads CAIGGSTGSYNSPLHF. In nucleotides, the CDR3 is TGTGCCATTGGGGGGTCGACTGGGTCCTATAATTCACCCCTCCACTTT.

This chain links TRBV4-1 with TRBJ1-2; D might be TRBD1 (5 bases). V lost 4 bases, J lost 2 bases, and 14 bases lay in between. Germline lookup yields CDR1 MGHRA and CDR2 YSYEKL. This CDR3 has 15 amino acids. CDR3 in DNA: TGCGCCAGCAGCCTAGAGGAGGGGAGCAACTATGGCTACACCTTC. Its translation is CASSLEEGSNYGYTF.

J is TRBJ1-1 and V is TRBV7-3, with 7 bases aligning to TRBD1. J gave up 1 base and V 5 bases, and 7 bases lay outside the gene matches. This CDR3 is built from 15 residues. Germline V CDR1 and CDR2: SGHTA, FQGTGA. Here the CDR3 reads CASSRTGVGNTEAFF. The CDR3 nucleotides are TGTGCCAGCAGCAGAACAGGGGTGGGGAACACTGAAGCTTTCTTT.

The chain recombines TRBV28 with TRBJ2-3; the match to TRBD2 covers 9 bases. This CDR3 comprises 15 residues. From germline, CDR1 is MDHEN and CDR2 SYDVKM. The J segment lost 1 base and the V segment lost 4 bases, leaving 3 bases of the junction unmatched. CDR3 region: CASSSRTSGTDTQYF. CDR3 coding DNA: TGTGCCAGCAGTTCCCGGACTAGCGGCACAGATACGCAGTATTTT.